This T cell receptor (beta chain) was captured in a study of blood T cells in healthy people across ages. The use of a sample-barcoded 5' primer and a J-beta primer mix characterized a second PCR of roughly 7 to 11 cycles. The authors tagged each cDNA molecule using a template-switch adaptor with 12 random nucleotides. A single record per CDR3 protein comes from TCRdb applying MiXCR to the 5' RACE reads. This sample has around 990,000 distinct CDR3 sequences, with about 25% found just once. This clonotype came up a few times. A further study also used this sample, focusing on T cells of mothers and their children. That paper notes: Study donors consisted of a few healthy Caucasian mothers and their six children. Each child contributed approximately 3 million TCR beta CDR3 reads, while each mother contributed over 9 million.

The material sequenced was blood. This clonotype originated in a girl aged 2-10 years in good health.

As DNA, the CDR3 is TGTGCCACCAGCAGAGATCCGGGGATTCAGCCCCAGCATTTT. Protein product: CATSRDPGIQPQHF. This sequence joins TRBV15 and TRBJ1-5, with D unclear. This CDR3 comprises 14 residues. V was pared by 0 bases and J by 6 bases, with 9 bases between. Looked up from germline, CDR1 is LNHNV and CDR2 is YYDKDF (reference sequence).